This T cell receptor beta chain was profiled in a study of CD8+ T cells in alopecia areata. V lost 2 bases and J lost 6, with 8 bases in between. CDR3 length: 13 amino acids. Germline CDR1 and CDR2: SGHTA and FQGNSA. Note on this clone: Other DNA sequences of this sample code for an identical CDR3.

Reverse transcription of extracted RNA yielded cDNA, which provided the sequencing template. Measured with immunoSEQ multiplex PCR; TCRdb has only the in-frame clones, and not every one. The sample holds under 200,000 clones, 50% to 65% seen once. Specified treatment: oral pan-JAK inhibitor, 5-10 mg twice daily. This receptor was obtained from a human donor with alopecia areata. This chain uses TRBV7-2 with TRBJ1-5; D is perhaps TRBD1 (6 bases). The sequences come from CD4+ T cells sorted from blood, collected at week 24, from a patient treated with tofacitinib. The CDR3 here is CASSLYRAQPQHF. As DNA, the CDR3 is TGTGCCAGCAGCTTATACAGGGCTCAGCCCCAGCATTTT.